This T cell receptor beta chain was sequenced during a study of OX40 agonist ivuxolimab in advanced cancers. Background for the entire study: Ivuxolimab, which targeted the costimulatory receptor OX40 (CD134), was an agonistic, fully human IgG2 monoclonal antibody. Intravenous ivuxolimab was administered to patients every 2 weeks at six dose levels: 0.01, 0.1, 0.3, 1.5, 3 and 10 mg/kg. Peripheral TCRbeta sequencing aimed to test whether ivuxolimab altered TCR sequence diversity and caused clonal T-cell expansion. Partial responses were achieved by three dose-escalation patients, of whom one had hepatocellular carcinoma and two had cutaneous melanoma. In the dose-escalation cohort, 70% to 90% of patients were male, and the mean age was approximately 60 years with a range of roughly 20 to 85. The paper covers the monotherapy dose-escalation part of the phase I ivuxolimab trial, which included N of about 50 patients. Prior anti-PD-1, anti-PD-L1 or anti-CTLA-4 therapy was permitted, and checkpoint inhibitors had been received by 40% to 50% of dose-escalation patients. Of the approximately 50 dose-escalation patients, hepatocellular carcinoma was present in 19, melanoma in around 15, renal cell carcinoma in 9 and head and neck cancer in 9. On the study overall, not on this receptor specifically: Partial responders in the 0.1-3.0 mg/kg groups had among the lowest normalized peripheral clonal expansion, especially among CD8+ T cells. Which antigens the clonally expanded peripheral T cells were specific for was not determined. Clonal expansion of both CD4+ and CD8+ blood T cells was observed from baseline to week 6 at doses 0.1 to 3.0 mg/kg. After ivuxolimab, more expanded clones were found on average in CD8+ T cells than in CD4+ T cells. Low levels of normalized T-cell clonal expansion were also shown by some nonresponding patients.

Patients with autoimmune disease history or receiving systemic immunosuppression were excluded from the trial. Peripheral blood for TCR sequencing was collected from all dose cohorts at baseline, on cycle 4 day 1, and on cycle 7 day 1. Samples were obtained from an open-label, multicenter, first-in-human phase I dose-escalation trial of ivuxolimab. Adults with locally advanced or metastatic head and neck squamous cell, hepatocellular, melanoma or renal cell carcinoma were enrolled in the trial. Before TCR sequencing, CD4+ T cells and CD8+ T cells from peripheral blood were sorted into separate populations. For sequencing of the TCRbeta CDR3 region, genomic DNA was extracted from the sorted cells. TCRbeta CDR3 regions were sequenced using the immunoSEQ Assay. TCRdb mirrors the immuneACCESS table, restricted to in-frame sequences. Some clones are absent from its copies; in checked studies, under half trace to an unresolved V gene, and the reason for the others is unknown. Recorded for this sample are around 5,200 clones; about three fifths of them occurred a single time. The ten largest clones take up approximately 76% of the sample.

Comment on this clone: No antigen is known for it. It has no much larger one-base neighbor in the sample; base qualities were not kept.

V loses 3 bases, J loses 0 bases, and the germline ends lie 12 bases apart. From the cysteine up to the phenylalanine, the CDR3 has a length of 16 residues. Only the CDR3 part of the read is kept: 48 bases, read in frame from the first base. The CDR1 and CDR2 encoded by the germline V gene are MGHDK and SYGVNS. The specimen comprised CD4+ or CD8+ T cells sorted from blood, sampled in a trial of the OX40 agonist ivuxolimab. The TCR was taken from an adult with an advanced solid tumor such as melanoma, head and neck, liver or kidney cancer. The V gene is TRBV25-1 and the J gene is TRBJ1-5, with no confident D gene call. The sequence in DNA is TGTGCCAGCAGTGACCCCCGGACCGATAGCAATCAGCCCCAGCATTTT. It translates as CASSDPRTDSNQPQHF.